This T cell receptor beta chain appears in the sequencing data of a study of blood T cell repertoires in COVID-19. Study details: Nucleic acid was either cDNA or gDNA, and it came from T cells, B-cell-depleted T cells, or PBMCs.

The table came from immunoSEQ multiplex PCR; TCRdb's copy has only in-frame clones and leaves some out. The table lists a few hundred thousand clones, roughly 90% of them singletons. The specimen sequenced was PBMCs or T cells enriched from blood (not recorded which). The receptor was derived from a man aged 18 to 30 with acute COVID-19.

This CDR3 reads CASGLDGGPGNTIYF. The CDR3 nucleotides are TGTGCTAGTGGTTTGGACGGTGGTCCTGGAAACACCATATATTTT. The chain has TRBV12-5 and TRBJ1-3; unclear D gene. In germline, CDR1 is LGHNT, CDR2 FRNRAP. V was clipped by 1 base and J by 2 bases, with 9 bases between them. The CDR3 consists of 15 residues.